The 18 T cell receptor beta chains below come from one sample, sequenced in a study of tumor-infiltrating T cells and Merkel cell polyomavirus. Study as a whole: The T cells studied were CD8+ and recognized the Merkel cell polyomavirus KLL epitope.

Assay used: immunoSEQ multiplex PCR; TCRdb lists only in-frame clones, some missing. In the table there are 24,000 or so clones, roughly nine tenths of which are singletons. Every patient's tumor was robustly positive for Merkel cell polyomavirus Large T antigen on immunohistochemistry. Sequences were obtained from lymph node tissue. These receptors were obtained from a man aged 45-65 years with Merkel cell carcinoma.

The genes are TRBV6-5 and TRBJ2-4; 9 bases agree with TRBD2. The junction had 8 bases not matched to a gene; V was cut back by 5 bases and J by 9 bases. The CDR3 is 14 residues long. CDR1 MNHEY and CDR2 SVGAGI come from the germline V gene. The CDR3 region is CASSPREGLGIQYF. CDR3 nucleotide sequence: TGTGCCAGCAGTCCGCGGGAGGGACTAGGCATTCAGTACTTC.

DNA of the CDR3: TGTGCCAGCAGCCAGGGACTAGCGGGGCAAGAGACCCAGTACTTC. Protein: CASSQGLAGQETQYF. V gene TRBV4-2 combines with J gene TRBJ2-5; 13 nucleotides agree with TRBD2. J was trimmed by 2 bases and V by 3 bases; bases with no gene match: 0. This CDR3 comprises 15 residues. Germline V gene data show CDR1 as LGHNA and CDR2 as YNFKEQ.

A few counts support this clone. This chain uses TRBV4-3 with TRBJ2-7; D gene ambiguous. Germline lookup yields CDR1 LGHNA and CDR2 YSLEER. The CDR3 has 13 amino acids. V was clipped by 1 base and J by 1 base, with 5 bases between them. For the CDR3, the DNA is TGCGCCAGCAGCCAAGGTCCGTCCTACGAGCAGTACTTC. Its protein product is CASSQGPSYEQYF.

DNA for the CDR3: TGTGCCAGCAGTCCACTAGCGGGGGACACAGATACGCAGTATTTT. Its protein product is CASSPLAGDTDTQYF. The chain joins TRBV7-3 to TRBJ2-3, with 11 bases matching TRBD2. The V and J ends lost 6 bases and 2 bases, in that order; junction bases with no gene match: 4. The germline gives CDR1 SGHTA, CDR2 FQGTGA. The CDR3 spans 15 residues.

The chain couples TRBV11-2 to TRBJ1-5; D is perhaps TRBD1 (6 bases). This CDR3 spans 15 amino acids. From germline, CDR1 is SGHAT and CDR2 FQNNGV. Trimming took off 1 base at V and 6 bases at J, with 13 bases between the two ends. CDR3 nucleotides: TGTGCCAGCAGCTTAGCCGGGGTAGGGGGTCAGCCCCAGCATTTT. Its protein is CASSLAGVGGQPQHF.

The chain recombines TRBV5-6 with TRBJ1-1; tentatively, D is TRBD1 (6 bases). The CDR3 sequence is 13 residues long. CDR1 is SGHDT and CDR2 is YYEEEE in the germline V gene. V was shortened by 3 bases and J by 8 bases, with 14 bases between the two germline ends. The CDR3 reads CASSYLSGQEAFF. The CDR3 DNA follows: TGTGCCAGCAGCTACCTCTCGGGACAAGAAGCTTTCTTT.

The V and J genes are TRBV5-1 and TRBJ2-5; D possibly corresponds to TRBD1 (6 bases). V was clipped by 0 bases and J by 4 bases, with 13 bases between them. This CDR3 is 15 amino acids long. Germline V CDR1 and CDR2: SGHRS, YFSETQ. CDR3 protein: CASSLAGTPRETQYF. In DNA, the CDR3 is TGCGCCAGCAGCTTGGCCGGGACACCCCGAGAGACCCAGTACTTC.

This sequence joins TRBV6-5 and TRBJ2-3; no firm D call. Germline CDR1 reads MNHEY; CDR2 reads SVGAGI. This CDR3 spans 11 amino acids. Trimming removed 6 bases from V and 5 bases from J, with 6 bases in between. The CDR3, as DNA: TGTGCCAGCAGCCGAGGAGATACGCAGTATTTT. Translating gives CASSRGDTQYF.

This chain joins TRBV27 and TRBJ2-7, with 11 bases fitting TRBD2. The CDR3 consists of 15 residues. Germline V gene lookup returns CDR1 MNHEY and CDR2 SMNVEV (reference sequence). The junction had 4 bases not matched to a gene; V was cut back by 6 bases and J by 0 bases. CDR3 nucleotide sequence: TGTGCCAGCAGGGGACTAGCGGTTAGCTCCTACGAGCAGTACTTC. Protein product: CASRGLAVSSYEQYF.

In the case of this clone: The limits of the CDR3 on the DNA are not certain, so only TCRdb's listed CDR3 is given. V and J are TRBV28 and TRBJ2-5; TRBD1, the D gene given by the table, was not confirmed from the DNA. The CDR3 length is 15 residues, termini included. Germline CDR1 reads MDHEN; CDR2 reads SYDVKM. The CDR3 sequence: CASSSSGQGFYEQYF.

This clone is categorized as medium-sized. V is TRBV15 and J is TRBJ2-1; the match to TRBD2 covers 11 bases. Germline V CDR1 and CDR2: LNHNV, YYDKDF (reference sequence). Losses at the gene ends were 0 bases for V and 4 bases for J; bases not matched to a gene: 11. This CDR3 has 19 amino acids. CDR3 in amino acids: CATSRDRGTSGRRYNEQFF. The CDR3 nucleotides read TGTGCCACCAGCAGAGATCGGGGAACTAGCGGGAGAAGGTACAATGAGCAGTTCTTC.

The chain combines TRBV19 with TRBJ2-7; 8 positions agree with TRBD1. The ends lost 5 bases at V and 2 bases at J; junction bases unmatched: 8. Germline CDR1 is LNHDA and CDR2 is SQIVND (reference sequence). The CDR3 covers 15 residues. The CDR3 sequence: CASSARQGSTYEQYF. The CDR3 nucleotides read TGTGCCAGTAGTGCACGACAGGGGAGCACCTACGAGCAGTACTTC.

Remarks on this clone: One end of the junction does not line up with germline, which may come from a read error. The V and J genes are TRBV19 and TRBJ1-2; a weak D match, TRBD1 (5 bases). In germline, CDR1 is LNHDA, CDR2 SQIVND (reference sequence). CDR3 length: 13 amino acids. CDR3 in amino acids: CAGSVSPRVGYTF. The CDR3 bases are TGTGCCGGTAGTGTAAGCCCCAGGGTGGGCTACACCTTC.

This chain uses TRBV4-3 with TRBJ2-7; 14 bases line up with TRBD2. The CDR3 spans 16 residues. Trimming cost V 2 bases and J 4 bases; bases outside gene matches: 4. Germline-derived CDR1 and CDR2 are LGHNA and YSLEER. CDR3 loop: CASSQRTSGGSYEQYF. The DNA of the CDR3 is TGCGCCAGCAGCCAACGGACTAGCGGGGGGTCTTACGAGCAGTACTTC.

This chain connects TRBV5-1 to TRBJ2-3, with a tentative D call TRBD2 (6 bases). The CDR3 covers 14 residues. The V end lost 3 bases, the J end lost 2 bases, and 10 bases lay between the germline ends. Germline V gene data show CDR1 as SGHRS and CDR2 as YFSETQ. The CDR3 protein is CASSSGTATDTQYF. The CDR3 DNA reads TGCGCCAGCAGCTCCGGGACTGCCACAGATACGCAGTATTTT.

The chain couples TRBV27 to TRBJ2-7, with D perhaps TRBD2 (5 bases). The germline gives CDR1 MNHEY, CDR2 SMNVEV (reference sequence). This CDR3 contains 14 residues. Trimming took off 2 bases at V and 2 bases at J, with 10 bases between the two ends. Written as DNA, the CDR3 is TGTGCCAGCAGTTTAGCTAGCCTTCCCTACGAGCAGTACTTC. This encodes CASSLASLPYEQYF.

The V call is TRBV5-6, the J call TRBJ2-3; possible D gene TRBD1, 6 bases. In germline, CDR1 is SGHDT, CDR2 YYEEEE. Trimming took off 3 bases at V and 4 bases at J, with 15 bases between the two ends. This CDR3 has 15 amino acids. The CDR3 reads CASSWETGGADTQYF. CDR3 DNA: TGTGCCAGCAGCTGGGAGACAGGCGGCGCAGATACGCAGTATTTT.

This chain links TRBV28 with TRBJ1-2; 7 bases match TRBD1. The CDR3 length is 13 residues. The junction had 5 bases not matched to a gene; V was cut back by 2 bases and J by 8 bases. Germline V CDR1 and CDR2: MDHEN, SYDVKM. The DNA of the CDR3 is TGTGCCAGCAGTTTAGAACAGGGGAACGGCTACACCTTC. As protein: CASSLEQGNGYTF.